This paragraph covers one TCR beta chain sequence. The CDR3 loop spans 17 amino acids. In germline, CDR1 is MNHEY, CDR2 SMNVEV (reference sequence). J gave up 5 bases and V 6 bases, and 17 bases lay outside the gene matches. This entry comes from a study of long-term antiretroviral therapy in people with HIV. Researchers ran immunoSEQ v3.0 at survey level. The data were produced by immunoSEQ multiplex PCR, yet TCRdb's version contains in-frame clones alone and is incomplete. This sample has roughly 42,000 clones, with roughly 90% found just once. The chain carries TRBV27 and TRBJ1-1; the match to TRBD1 covers 8 bases. The material sequenced was unsorted PBMCs, taken 1.2 years after starting antiretroviral therapy. The source is a woman in her fifties or sixties with HIV. CDR3 amino acids: CASRDPRGQGPGTEAFF. The CDR3 DNA is TGTGCCAGCAGGGATCCCCGAGGACAGGGTCCGGGGACTGAAGCTTTCTTT.